The TCR beta chain described here comes from a study of blood T cell repertoires in COVID-19. Study as a whole: Samples of COVID-19 (acute and convalescent) were obtained from the United States, Italy and Spain.

Source study methods: Using reference gene primer amplification, nucleated cell counts were estimated. The protocol was immunoSEQ multiplex PCR, while the TCRdb copy is restricted to in-frame clones and leaves out a portion. V, J and clone size are taken as reported in that table, and D and trimming were inferred from the DNA itself. The table lists 310,000 or so clones, about 82% of them singletons. Input material: peripheral blood. The sequence was obtained from a woman aged 50 to 60 with acute or convalescent COVID-19.

In DNA form, the CDR3 reads TGTGCCAGTGGCGACAGGGGCCTGAACTCTGGGGCCAACGTCCTGACTTTC. Its translation: CASGDRGLNSGANVLTF. The rearrangement uses TRBV28 and TRBJ2-6; TRBD1 matches 8 bases. With V trimmed by 9 bases and J by 0 bases, 10 bases remained unmatched. The CDR3 sequence is 17 residues long. Looked up from germline, CDR1 is MDHEN and CDR2 is SYDVKM.